This T cell receptor (beta chain) originates from a study of T cell repertoires in cytomegalovirus infection. At the level of the study: TCR beta signatures that were public indicated CMV infection and matching HLA type. Broader study findings: The study found HLA-C-restricted CMV-specific TCR beta clonotypes dominating the ex vivo response. The study identified carriers of CMV plus the relevant HLA from cumulative public TCR beta family frequency.

The CDR3 sequence is 14 residues long. The trim removed 5 bases at V and 6 bases at J, leaving 9 bases unmatched. Germline CDR1 reads MNHEY; CDR2 reads SVGEGT. TCRdb used MiXCR to reprocess the reads, holding one entry per CDR3 protein. The sample includes around 310,000 distinct CDR3 sequences, about a sixth of them seen just once. In its sample, this clonotype was seen a few times. Its target is not known. The specimen sequenced was PBMCs. The rearrangement links TRBV6-2 or TRBV6-3 to TRBJ1-2; 7 nucleotides agree with TRBD1. The receptor was isolated from a human donor in good health (CMV status not recorded). Some clones in this sample may be carry-over from other donors' samples. Written as DNA, the CDR3 is TGTGCCAGCAGTCGTGGGACAGTCGTGGATGGCTACACCTTC. Translating gives CASSRGTVVDGYTF.